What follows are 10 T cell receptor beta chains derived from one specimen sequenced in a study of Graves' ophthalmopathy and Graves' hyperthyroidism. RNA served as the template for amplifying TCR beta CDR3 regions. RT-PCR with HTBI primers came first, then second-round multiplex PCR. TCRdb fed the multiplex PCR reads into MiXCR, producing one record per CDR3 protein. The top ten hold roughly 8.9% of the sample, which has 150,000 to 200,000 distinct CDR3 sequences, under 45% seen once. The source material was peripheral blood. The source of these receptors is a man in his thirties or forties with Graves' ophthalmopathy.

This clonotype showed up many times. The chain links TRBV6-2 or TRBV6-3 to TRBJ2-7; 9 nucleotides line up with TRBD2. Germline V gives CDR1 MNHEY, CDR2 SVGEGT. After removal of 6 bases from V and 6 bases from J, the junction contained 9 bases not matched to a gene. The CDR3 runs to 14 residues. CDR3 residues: CASSFSGGATEQYF. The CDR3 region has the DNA TGTGCCAGCAGCTTTAGCGGGGGCGCAACCGAGCAGTACTTC.

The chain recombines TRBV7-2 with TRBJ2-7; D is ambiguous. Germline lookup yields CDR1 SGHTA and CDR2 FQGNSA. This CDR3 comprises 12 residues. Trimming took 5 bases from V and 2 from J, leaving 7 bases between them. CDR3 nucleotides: TGTGCCAGCAGCCCTGATACCTACGAGCAGTACTTC. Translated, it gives CASSPDTYEQYF.

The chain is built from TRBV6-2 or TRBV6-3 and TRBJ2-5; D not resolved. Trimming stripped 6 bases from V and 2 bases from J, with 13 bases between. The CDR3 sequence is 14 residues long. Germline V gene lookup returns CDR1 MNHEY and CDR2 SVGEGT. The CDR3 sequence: CASSSRPPQETQYF. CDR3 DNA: TGTGCCAGCAGCTCTAGACCTCCTCAAGAGACCCAGTACTTC.

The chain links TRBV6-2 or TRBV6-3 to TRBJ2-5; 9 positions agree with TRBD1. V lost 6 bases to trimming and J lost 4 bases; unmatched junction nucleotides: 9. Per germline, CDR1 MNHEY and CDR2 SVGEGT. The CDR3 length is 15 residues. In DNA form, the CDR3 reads TGTGCCAGCAGCGACCCGGGACAGGGACGAGAGACCCAGTACTTC. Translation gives CASSDPGQGRETQYF.

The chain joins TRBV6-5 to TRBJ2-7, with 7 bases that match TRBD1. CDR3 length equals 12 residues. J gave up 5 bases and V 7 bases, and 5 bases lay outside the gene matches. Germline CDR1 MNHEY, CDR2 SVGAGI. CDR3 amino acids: CASTQTGHEQYF. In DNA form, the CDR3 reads TGTGCCAGCACCCAGACAGGGCACGAGCAGTACTTC.

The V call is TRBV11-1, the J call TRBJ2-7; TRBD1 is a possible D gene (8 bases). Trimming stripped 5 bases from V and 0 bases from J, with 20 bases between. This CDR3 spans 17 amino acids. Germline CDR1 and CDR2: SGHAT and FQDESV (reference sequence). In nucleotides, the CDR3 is TGTGCCAGCAGCCCCATGGGGGGGGACAGGAGCTCCTACGAGCAGTACTTC. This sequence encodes CASSPMGGDRSSYEQYF.

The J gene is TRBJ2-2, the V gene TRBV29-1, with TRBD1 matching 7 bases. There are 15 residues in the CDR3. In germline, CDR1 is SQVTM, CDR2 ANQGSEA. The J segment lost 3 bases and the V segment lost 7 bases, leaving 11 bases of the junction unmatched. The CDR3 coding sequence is TGCAGCGCCGGAAGAATGACAGGGTACACCGGGGAGCTGTTTTTT. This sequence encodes CSAGRMTGYTGELFF.

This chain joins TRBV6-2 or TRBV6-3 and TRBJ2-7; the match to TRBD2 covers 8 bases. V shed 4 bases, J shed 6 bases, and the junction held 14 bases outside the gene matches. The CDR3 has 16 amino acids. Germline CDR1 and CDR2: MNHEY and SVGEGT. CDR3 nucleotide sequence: TGTGCCAGCAGTTCCGCCGGACTAGCCCGGTTTGGCGAGCAGTACTTC. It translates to CASSSAGLARFGEQYF.

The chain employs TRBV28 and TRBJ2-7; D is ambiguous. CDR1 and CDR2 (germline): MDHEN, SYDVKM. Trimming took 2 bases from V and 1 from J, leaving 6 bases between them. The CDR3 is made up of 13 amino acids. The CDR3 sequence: CASSLNLSYEQYF. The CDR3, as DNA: TGTGCCAGCAGTTTAAACCTTTCCTACGAGCAGTACTTC.

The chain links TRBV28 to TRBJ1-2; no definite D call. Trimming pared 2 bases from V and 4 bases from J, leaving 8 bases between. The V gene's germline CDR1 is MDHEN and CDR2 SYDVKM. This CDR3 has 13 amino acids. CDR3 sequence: CASSLGGGYGYTF. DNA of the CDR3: TGTGCCAGCAGTTTAGGAGGAGGCTATGGCTACACCTTC.